The clone carrying this T cell receptor beta chain came up a few times. These data are taken from a study of T cell clonotyping in hematopoietic cell transplantation. V lost 5 bases and J 6 bases, leaving 8 bases between the germline ends. The CDR3 sequence is 12 residues long. The germline CDR1 and CDR2 sequences are LNHDA and SQIVND (reference sequence). Some clones are missing from TCRdb's copy, which holds only in-frame ones; the method was immunoSEQ multiplex PCR. Among some 16,000 clones listed, 61% were seen once. The chain is built from TRBV19 and TRBJ1-5, with D tentatively TRBD1 (5 bases). This specimen was PBMCs, taken 30 days after allogeneic stem cell transplant. This sequence originates from a male patient in his fifties or sixties who had an allogeneic stem cell transplant from an unrelated donor, so T cells may come from the graft donor. Some clones in this sample may be carry-over from other donors' samples. CDR3 bases: TGTGCCAGTAGTCGGGGCAGTCAGCCCCAGCATTTT. Protein product: CASSRGSQPQHF.